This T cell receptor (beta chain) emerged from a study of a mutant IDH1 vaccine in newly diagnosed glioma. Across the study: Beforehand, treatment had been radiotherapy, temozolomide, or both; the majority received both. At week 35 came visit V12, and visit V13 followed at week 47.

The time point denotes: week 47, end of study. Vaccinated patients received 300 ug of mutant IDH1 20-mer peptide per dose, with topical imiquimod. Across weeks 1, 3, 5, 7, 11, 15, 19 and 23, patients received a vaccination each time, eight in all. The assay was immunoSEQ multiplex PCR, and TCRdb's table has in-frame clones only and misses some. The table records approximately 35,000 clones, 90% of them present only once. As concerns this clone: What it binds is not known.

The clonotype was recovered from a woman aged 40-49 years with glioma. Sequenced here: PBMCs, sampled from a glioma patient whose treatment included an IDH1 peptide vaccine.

The CDR3 nucleotides read TGTGCCAGTAGTATCGGGACAGACTATGGCTACACCTTC. This codes for CASSIGTDYGYTF. This chain connects TRBV19 to TRBJ1-2; TRBD1 aligns across 7 bases. J was trimmed by 3 bases and V by 3 bases; bases with no gene match: 1. Looked up from germline, CDR1 is LNHDA and CDR2 is SQIVND (reference sequence). The CDR3 is made up of 13 amino acids. The whole variable domain, filled in from reference TRBV19 and TRBJ1-2, reads DGGITQSPKYLFRKEGQNVTLSCEQNLNHDAMYWYRQDPGQGLRLIYYSQIVNDFQKGDIAEGYSVSREKKESFPLTVTSAQKNPTAFYLCASSIGTDYGYTFGSGTRLTVV.